The 6 T cell receptor beta chains in this list originate from one sample, sequenced in a study of regulatory T cells in long-lasting Graves disease. Combining iRepertoire HTBI primers with Arm-PCR of CDR3 regions, the authors built TCR beta libraries. TCRdb itself ran the multiplex PCR reads through MiXCR, one entry per CDR3 protein. This table holds 400,000 to 500,000 distinct CDR3 sequences, over 15% found once. Time point noted: newly diagnosed GD, antithyroid drugs for less than 3 months. The authors made the TCR library using RNA they extracted from PBMCs. These data were also filed under a second study, of T cells in Graves' hyperthyroidism and ophthalmopathy.

The sample was peripheral blood mononuclear cells (PBMCs), taken at new diagnosis, from a patient treated with antithyroid drugs. These receptors originate from a woman aged 18 to 35 with Graves disease.

This clonotype has ten or more counts. For the CDR3, the DNA is TGTGCCAGCTCACCGAACACACTCGGTCAGCCCCAGCATTTT. Translating gives CASSPNTLGQPQHF. This chain joins TRBV18 and TRBJ1-5; D unresolved. V was pared by 3 bases and J by 6 bases, with 12 bases between. Germline V gene sequence: CDR1 KGHSH, CDR2 LQKENI. CDR3 length: 14 residues.

This clonotype has a count of ten or more. This chain uses TRBV20-1 with TRBJ2-7; possible D gene TRBD1, 6 bases. Trimming removed 5 bases at V and 1 base at J, with 6 bases between. Germline CDR1 reads DFQATT; CDR2 reads SNEGSKA (reference sequence). The CDR3 runs to 11 residues. This CDR3 is CSADRSYEQYF. CDR3 DNA: TGCAGTGCTGACAGGTCCTACGAGCAGTACTTC.

This clonotype was detected many times. The chain recombines TRBV2 with TRBJ1-5; D remains unclear. This CDR3 is built from 14 residues. Trimming cost V 5 bases and J 1 base, with 9 bases left between them. The germline V gene has CDR1 SNHLY and CDR2 FYNNEI. CDR3 loop: CASSHSDSNQPQHF. The CDR3 region has the DNA TGTGCCAGCAGTCACTCAGACAGCAATCAGCCCCAGCATTTT. Looking up the rest from reference TRBV2 and TRBJ1-5 gives the full variable domain: EPEVTQTPSHQVTQMGQEVILRCVPISNHLYFYWYRQILGQKVEFLVSFYNNEISEKSEIFDDQFSVERPDGSNFTLKIRSTKLEDSAMYFCASSHSDSNQPQHFGDGTRLSIL.

This chain uses TRBV19 with TRBJ2-1, with a tentative D call TRBD2 (6 bases). Between the trimmed V and J ends, which lost 10 bases and 5 bases, there was a span of 21 bases. CDR3 length equals 15 residues. Germline V gene sequence: CDR1 LNHDA, CDR2 SQIVND (reference sequence). DNA for the CDR3: TGTGCCACCGGAGGGATTGCCATCTATAACAATGAGCAGTTCTTC. It translates to CATGGIAIYNNEQFF.

Ten or more counts support this clonotype. The chain uses TRBV12-3 or TRBV12-4 and TRBJ2-3; D is perhaps TRBD2 (6 bases). This CDR3 has 15 residues. V lost 6 bases and J lost 4, with 17 bases in between. In DNA, the CDR3 is TGTGCCAGCAGCCCAGGAACGCGGGAAGCAGATACGCAGTATTTT. It encodes CASSPGTREADTQYF.

This clonotype was seen only a few times. This chain connects TRBV29-1 to TRBJ2-1; weak D call: TRBD1 (7 bases). CDR1 SQVTM and CDR2 ANQGSEA come from the germline V gene. V lost 7 bases to trimming and J lost 15 bases, with 22 bases between them. The CDR3 is 12 residues long. CDR3 in amino acids: CSAQILRGDLFF. The CDR3 bases are TGCAGCGCCCAAATTCTCAGGGGGGACCTGTTCTTC.